This T cell receptor (beta chain) was retrieved from a study of cytomegalovirus exposure and HLA in healthy donors. Study summary: Within the Caucasian-associated ancestry cluster were roughly 81% of the approximately 400 genotyped donors.

V lost 2 bases and J lost 2, with 10 bases in between. The CDR3 length is 14 residues. CDR1 is GTSNPN, CDR2 SVGIG, per germline (reference sequence). Primers included in the PCR were 60 Vbeta and 13 Jbeta primers. Generated by immunoSEQ multiplex PCR, the TCRdb table keeps only in-frame clones and is missing some. The sample records approximately 92,000 clones, 81% being singletons. The chain employs TRBV30 and TRBJ2-1; D perhaps matches TRBD1 (6 bases). The sequence was collected from a woman in her seventies in good health and CMV-seropositive. Sequenced: PBMCs. The CDR3 DNA reads TGTGCCTGGAGTCCTGGGACAACCTACAATGAGCAGTTCTTC. Translation gives CAWSPGTTYNEQFF.